The 6 T cell receptor beta chains below come from one sample, sequenced in a study of shared clonotypes between healthy human individuals. This table comes from immunoSEQ multiplex PCR, and its TCRdb copy is limited to in-frame clones, with some not included. Of roughly 1,100,000 clones in the sample, roughly 80% were seen once. Sequenced: memory CD4+ T cells sorted from blood. Subset indicated: CD45RA-negative fraction. These receptors came from a man aged 18-30 years in good health.

The rearrangement joins TRBV5-1 to TRBJ2-3; D possibly corresponds to TRBD1 (5 bases). Germline V CDR1 and CDR2: SGHRS, YFSETQ. The CDR3 runs to 15 residues. V gave up 3 bases and J gave up 5 bases, with 16 bases separating them. The CDR3 protein is CASSWIRSREDTQYF. The CDR3 region has the DNA TGCGCCAGCAGCTGGATCCGATCCAGGGAAGATACGCAGTATTTT.

This clone was seen just once. In nucleotides, the CDR3 is TGTGCCAGCAGCTTCACCTACAATGAGCAGTTCTTC. Translation gives CASSFTYNEQFF. V is TRBV5-6 and J is TRBJ2-1; no clear D gene. The CDR3 runs to 12 residues. Germline lookup yields CDR1 SGHDT and CDR2 YYEEEE. Trimming took off 2 bases at V and 2 bases at J, with 2 bases between the two ends.

The genes are TRBV6-5 and TRBJ1-5; D ambiguous. Trimming took 5 bases from V and 9 from J, leaving 20 bases between them. Germline V gene sequence: CDR1 MNHEY, CDR2 SVGAGI. The CDR3 is 15 amino acids. CDR3 DNA: TGTGCCAGCAGTGCGGACGGACCGTCAGGATCGCCCCAGCATTTT. Translating it yields CASSADGPSGSPQHF.

The CDR3 protein is CASSLGRTDANEQYF. The CDR3 bases are TGTGCCAGCAGCTTGGGTAGGACCGATGCTAACGAGCAGTACTTC. The chain couples TRBV5-8 to TRBJ2-7; D gene uncertain. Per the germline V gene, CDR1 is SGHTS and CDR2 is YDEGEE. V lost 0 bases and J 5 bases, leaving 15 bases between the germline ends. The CDR3 consists of 15 residues.

J is TRBJ2-2 and V is TRBV19; 7 bases fit TRBD1. Trimming cost V 2 bases and J 4 bases; bases outside gene matches: 4. The CDR3 is 15 amino acids. CDR1 LNHDA and CDR2 SQIVND come from the germline V gene (reference sequence). CDR3: CASSILGQPTGELFF. Written as DNA, the CDR3 is TGTGCCAGTAGTATATTGGGACAGCCCACCGGGGAGCTGTTTTTT.

The chain recombines TRBV25-1 with TRBJ2-7; the D is unclear. Germline V gene data show CDR1 as MGHDK and CDR2 as SYGVNS. CDR3 length: 12 residues. The V end was cut by 7 bases, the J end by 0 bases, with 7 bases between. The CDR3 DNA is TGTGCCAGCAATGGCAACTCCTACGAGCAGTACTTC. Protein sequence: CASNGNSYEQYF.